The source of this TCR beta chain is a study of CXCR3-negative and CXCR3-positive naive CD8 T cells. Study background: Around 140 million TRB reads were obtained overall (about 1.5 +/- 0.3 million per library).

Study-level results: Compared with CXCR3-negative naive cells, CXCR3-positive naive cells showed more hydrophobic TRB CDR3s. Both of the naive subsets showed about the same high diversity, but memory CD8+ cells had much less.

UMI-labeled 5' RACE yielded the TRB cDNA libraries. TCRdb re-called the 5' RACE reads, yielding one record per CDR3 amino acid sequence without DNA. Found here are more than 75,000 distinct CDR3 sequences; the top ten clones hold 0.62%. Triplicate sorts of some 300,000 cells per CD8+ subset. Those CD8+ T cells considered naive were CD45RO-CCR7+CD27+CD95-. The CDR3 length is 19 residues. Germline V CDR1 and CDR2: SGHRS, YFSETQ. On this clonotype: Its cognate antigen is unknown.

The chain uses TRBV5-1 and TRBJ2-5; TCRdb returns TRBD2, unconfirmable since there is no DNA. Sequencing used naive CXCR3+ CD8+ T cells from blood. The subset denotes: CD45RO-CCR7+CD27+CD95- naive CD8+ T cells expressing CXCR3 (TNR3+). The TCR sequence derives from a human donor in good health. Some clones in this sample may be carry-over from other donors' samples. The CDR3 region is CASSRPGVAGGQVQETQYF.